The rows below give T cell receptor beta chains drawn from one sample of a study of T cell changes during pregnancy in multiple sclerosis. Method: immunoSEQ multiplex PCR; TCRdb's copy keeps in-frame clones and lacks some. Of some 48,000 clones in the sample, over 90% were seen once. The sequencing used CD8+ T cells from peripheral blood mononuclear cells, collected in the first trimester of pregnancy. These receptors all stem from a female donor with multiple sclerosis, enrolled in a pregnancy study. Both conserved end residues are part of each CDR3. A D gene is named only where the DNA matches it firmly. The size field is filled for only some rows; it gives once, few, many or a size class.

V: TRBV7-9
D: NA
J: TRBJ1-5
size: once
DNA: TGTGCCAGCAGCTTAATAGGTGGCGGGAGCAATCAGCCCCAGCATTTT
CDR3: CASSLIGGGSNQPQHF

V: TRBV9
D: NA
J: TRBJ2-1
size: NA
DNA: TGTGCCAGCAGCCCAGGAAGTGAGCAGTTCTTC
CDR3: CASSPGSEQFF

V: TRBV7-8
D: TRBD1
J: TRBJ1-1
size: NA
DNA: TGTGCCAGCAGCAGGACAGGGGGGGGCACTGAAGCTTTCTTT
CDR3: CASSRTGGGTEAFF

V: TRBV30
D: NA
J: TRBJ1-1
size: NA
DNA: TGTGCCTGGAGTGCCGGTATGAACACTGAAGCTTTCTTT
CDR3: CAWSAGMNTEAFF

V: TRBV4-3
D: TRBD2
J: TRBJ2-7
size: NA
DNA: TGCGCCAGCAGCCAAGATAGGGCCCTAGCGGGAGGGTGGTACGAGCAGTACTTC
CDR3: CASSQDRALAGGWYEQYF

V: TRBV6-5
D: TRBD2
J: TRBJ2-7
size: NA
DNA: TGTGCCAGCAGTACTAGCGGGAGCCACGAGCAGTACTTC
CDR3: CASSTSGSHEQYF

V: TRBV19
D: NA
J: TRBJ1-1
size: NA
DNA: TGTGCCAGTAGGACGGGGAACACTGAAGCTTTCTTT
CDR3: CASRTGNTEAFF

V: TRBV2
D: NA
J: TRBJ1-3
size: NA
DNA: TGTGCCAGCAGTGAAGTTCCAGTCCCCATATATTTT
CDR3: CASSEVPVPIYF

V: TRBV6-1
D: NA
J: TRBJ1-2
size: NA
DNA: TGTGCCAGCAGTGAAAAAATCCAGATTTCCCTCTATGGCTACACCTTC
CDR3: CASSEKIQISLYGYTF

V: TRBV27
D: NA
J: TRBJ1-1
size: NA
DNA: TGTGCCAGCAGTTTTCCAGGGAAGGCCACTGAAGCTTTCTTT
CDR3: CASSFPGKATEAFF

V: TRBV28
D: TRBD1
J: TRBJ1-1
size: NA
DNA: TGTGCCAGCCAATACCGAGGGGGCCAGGGCACTGAAGCTTTCTTT
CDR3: CASQYRGGQGTEAFF

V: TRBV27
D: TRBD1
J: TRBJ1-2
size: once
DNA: TGTGCCAGCAGTCCCCGGGCAGGGGGCGGGTATGGCTACACCTTC
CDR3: CASSPRAGGGYGYTF

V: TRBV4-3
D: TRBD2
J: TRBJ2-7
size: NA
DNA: TGCGCCAGCAGTCGGAATTCCCACTCTACCAGCGGGAGTTCGAACGAGCAGTACTTC
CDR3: CASSRNSHSTSGSSNEQYF

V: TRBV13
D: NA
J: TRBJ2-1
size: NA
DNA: TGTGCCAGCAGCTTAGGGTCTGGTCCGGTTTCGGATGAGCAGTTCTTC
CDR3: CASSLGSGPVSDEQFF

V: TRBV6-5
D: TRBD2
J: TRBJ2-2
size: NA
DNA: TGTGCCAGCAGTTACTCCTTAGCGGGAGAAGGCGGGGAGCTGTTTTTT
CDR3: CASSYSLAGEGGELFF

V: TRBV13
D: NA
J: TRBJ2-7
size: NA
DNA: TGTGCCAGCAGCCCTCAGGGGTCCTCCTACGAGCAGTACTTC
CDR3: CASSPQGSSYEQYF

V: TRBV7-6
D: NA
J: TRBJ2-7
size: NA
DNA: TGTGCCAGCCGCCTGGGCCCCGACTACGAGCAGTACTTC
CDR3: CASRLGPDYEQYF

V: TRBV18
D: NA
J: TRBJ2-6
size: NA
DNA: TGTGCCAGCTCACCGGGAGAGGCTGGGGCCAACGTCCTGACTTTC
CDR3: CASSPGEAGANVLTF

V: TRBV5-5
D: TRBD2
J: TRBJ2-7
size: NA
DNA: TGTGCCAGCACTTTAGCGGGAACCTACGAGCAGTACTTC
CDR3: CASTLAGTYEQYF

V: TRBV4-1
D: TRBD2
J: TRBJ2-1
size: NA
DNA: TGCGCCAGCAGCCAAGCGGCGGGGGGTAGTGAGCAGTTCTTC
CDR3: CASSQAAGGSEQFF

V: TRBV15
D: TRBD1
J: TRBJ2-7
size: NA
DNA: TGTGCCACCAGCCAACAGGGGGCTCTCGAGCAGTACTTC
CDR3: CATSQQGALEQYF

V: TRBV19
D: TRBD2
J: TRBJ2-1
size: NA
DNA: TGTGCCAGTCGAACTCTAGCGGGAGGGCCTAGCTCCTACAATGAGCAGTTCTTC
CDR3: CASRTLAGGPSSYNEQFF

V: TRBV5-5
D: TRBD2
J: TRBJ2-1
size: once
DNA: TGTGCCAGCAGCCCCGGGGGGATTAATGAGCAGTTCTTC
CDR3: CASSPGGINEQFF